This T cell receptor (beta chain) came from a study of OX40 agonist ivuxolimab in advanced cancers. General observations from the study: Some of the lowest clonal expansion was seen in partial responders at 0.1-3.0 mg/kg.

V lost 0 bases and J 15 bases, leaving 9 bases between the germline ends. The length of the CDR3 is 11 residues. Germline lookup yields CDR1 SGHAT and CDR2 FQNNGV. Repertoires were generated with immunoSEQ multiplex PCR, while TCRdb's copy carries only in-frame clones and drops some. The repertoire includes some 48,000 clones, 84% of them detected once, and roughly 25% sits in the top ten. With respect to this clone: Antigen specificity is unknown.

Sequencing was performed on CD4+ or CD8+ T cells sorted from blood, taken in a trial of the OX40 agonist ivuxolimab. The sequence was obtained from an adult with an advanced solid tumor such as melanoma, head and neck, liver or kidney cancer. The chain is built from TRBV11-2 and TRBJ2-1; D unclear. The CDR3 DNA sequence: TGTGCCAGCAGCTTAGAGGGCTTCCCGTTCTTC. It specifies CASSLEGFPFF.